This T cell receptor (beta chain) derives from a study of T cells in narcolepsy. Study results and caveats: Some memory CD4+ repertoires had no autoreactive clone sequences. Reportedly, autoreactive clonotypes were serially detected in patients' blood but not controls'. HCRT-specific and TRIB2-specific autoreactive clonotypes appeared among same-patient CSF and blood CD4+ clonotypes.

On this clone: As yet, its antigen is unknown. Other DNA sequences in the sample encode the same CDR3.

Sequencing used immunoSEQ multiplex PCR; TCRdb keeps in-frame clones, though not all of them. Here the sample spans more than 20,000 clones, 92% being singletons. Deletions cut 2 bases from V and 7 bases from J, with 7 bases between. In germline, CDR1 is SGHDT, CDR2 YYEEEE. The CDR3 sequence is 12 residues long. The rearrangement links TRBV5-6 to TRBJ1-5; D ambiguous. Sequencing used CD45RA- memory CD4+ T cells from PBMCs. The origin of this receptor is a human donor with narcolepsy. The CDR3 sequence is CASSFWGQPQHF. The CDR3, as DNA: TGTGCCAGCAGCTTTTGGGGACAGCCCCAGCATTTT.